A selection of T cell receptor beta chains follows, all from one sample in a study of blood T cells in healthy people across ages. TCRdb independently ran MiXCR on the 5' RACE reads; one entry per CDR3 protein. This sample carries roughly 800,000 distinct CDR3 sequences, roughly 64% of them seen once, and the ten largest clones take around 20%. The specimen was blood. The receptors come from a man younger than 45 in good health. Each CDR3 is given with its conserved first and last residue.

18	TRBV6-1	TRBJ1-2	CASSPSPGQRSGVNGYTF
10	TRBV6-6	TRBJ2-1	CATRRNEQFF
16	TRBV11-2	TRBJ1-1	CASSSPAGGMNTEAFF
17	TRBV12-5	TRBJ2-3	CASGSPRDRINTDTQYF
14	TRBV7-3	TRBJ2-1	CASSPTSGSKEQFF
14	TRBV12-3/TRBV12-4	TRBJ2-1	CASSQSDLYNEQFF
13	TRBV12-3/TRBV12-4	TRBJ2-3	CASRPFSADTQYF
14	TRBV20-1	TRBJ2-5	CSARTSGGRETQYF
14	TRBV20-1	TRBJ1-1	CSARTPVRDTEAFF
15	TRBV20-1	TRBJ1-6	CSAREPTGAYSPLHF
13	TRBV24-1	TRBJ2-7	CATSDFVENEQYF
16	TRBV10-3	TRBJ2-1	CAISESWTGLDNEQFF
16	TRBV5-6	TRBJ2-3	CASSPLARPDTHTQYF
13	TRBV5-8	TRBJ1-1	CASSLGQATEAFF
14	TRBV6-2/TRBV6-3	TRBJ2-7	CASSYGGDNYEQYF
15	TRBV28	TRBJ2-7	CASSQRTKGSYEQYF
15	TRBV7-2	TRBJ1-5	CASSLAGGAGQPQHF
15	TRBV11-2	TRBJ2-7	CASSLDPGQYYEQYF
18	TRBV9	TRBJ2-1	CASSDTPTLTLPDDEQFF
12	TRBV20-1	TRBJ2-1	CSAGGTSREQFF
14	TRBV12-3/TRBV12-4	TRBJ2-5	CASSLPPVEETQYF
13	TRBV4-3	TRBJ1-2	CASSPDGVVGYTF
17	TRBV7-2	TRBJ2-6	CASSHGTVISGANVLTF
13	TRBV29-1	TRBJ1-2	CSGKDRGAYGYTF
16	TRBV4-2	TRBJ2-3	CASSRQEQTPPDTQYF
15	TRBV7-8	TRBJ2-7	CASSYRNQGSDEQYF
13	TRBV29-1	TRBJ2-5	CSATGVYQETQYF
15	TRBV7-2	TRBJ2-7	CASSLAPSGPYEQYF
15	TRBV3-1	TRBJ1-6	CASSQAGGLDSPLHF
15	TRBV29-1	TRBJ2-1	CSVVGGTGDYNEQFF
17	TRBV5-1	TRBJ1-6	CASSFSRQGAHNSPLHF
13	TRBV20-1	TRBJ2-5	CSAGTGGDWGQYF
17	TRBV7-2	TRBJ2-7	CASSLVLAGGRLYEQYF